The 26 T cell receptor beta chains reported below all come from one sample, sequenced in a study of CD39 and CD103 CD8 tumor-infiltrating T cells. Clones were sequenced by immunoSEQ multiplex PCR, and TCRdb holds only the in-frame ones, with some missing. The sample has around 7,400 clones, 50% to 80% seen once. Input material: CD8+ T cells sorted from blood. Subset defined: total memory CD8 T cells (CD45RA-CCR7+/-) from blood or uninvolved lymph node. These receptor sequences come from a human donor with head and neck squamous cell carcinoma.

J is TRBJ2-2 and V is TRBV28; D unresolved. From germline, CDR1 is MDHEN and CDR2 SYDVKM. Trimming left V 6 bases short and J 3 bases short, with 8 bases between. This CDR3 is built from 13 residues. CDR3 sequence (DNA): TGTGCCAGCAGCCGCCTTTACACCGGGGAGCTGTTTTTT. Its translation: CASSRLYTGELFF.

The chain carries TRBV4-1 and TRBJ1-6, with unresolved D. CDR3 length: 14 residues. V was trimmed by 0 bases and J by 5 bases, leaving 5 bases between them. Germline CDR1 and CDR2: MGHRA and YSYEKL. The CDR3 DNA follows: TGCGCCAGCAGCCAAGAAGGTCATAATTCACCCCTCCACTTT. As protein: CASSQEGHNSPLHF.

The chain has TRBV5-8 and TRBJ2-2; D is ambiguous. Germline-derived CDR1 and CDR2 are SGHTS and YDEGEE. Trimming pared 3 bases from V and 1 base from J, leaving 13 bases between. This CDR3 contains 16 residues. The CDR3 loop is CASSYMWQVNTGELFF. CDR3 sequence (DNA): TGTGCCAGCAGCTATATGTGGCAGGTGAACACCGGGGAGCTGTTTTTT.

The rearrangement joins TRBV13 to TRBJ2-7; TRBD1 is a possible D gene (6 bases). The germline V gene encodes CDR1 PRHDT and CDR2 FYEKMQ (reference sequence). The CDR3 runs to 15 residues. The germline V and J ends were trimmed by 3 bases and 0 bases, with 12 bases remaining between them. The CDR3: CASSFRGRSSYEQYF. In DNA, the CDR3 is TGTGCCAGCAGCTTCAGGGGTAGATCCTCCTACGAGCAGTACTTC.

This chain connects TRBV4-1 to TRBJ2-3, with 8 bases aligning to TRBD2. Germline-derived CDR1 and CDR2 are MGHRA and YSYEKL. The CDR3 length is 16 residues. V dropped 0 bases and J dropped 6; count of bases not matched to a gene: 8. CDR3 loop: CASSQEVRLASDTQYF. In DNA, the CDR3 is TGCGCCAGCAGCCAAGAGGTCCGACTAGCGTCGGATACGCAGTATTTT.

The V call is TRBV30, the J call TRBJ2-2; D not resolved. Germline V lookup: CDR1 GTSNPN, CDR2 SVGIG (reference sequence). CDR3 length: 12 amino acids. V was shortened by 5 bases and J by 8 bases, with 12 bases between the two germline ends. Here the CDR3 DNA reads TGTGCCTGGGGTAGTTTTAGAGGGGAGCTGTTTTTT. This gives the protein CAWGSFRGELFF.

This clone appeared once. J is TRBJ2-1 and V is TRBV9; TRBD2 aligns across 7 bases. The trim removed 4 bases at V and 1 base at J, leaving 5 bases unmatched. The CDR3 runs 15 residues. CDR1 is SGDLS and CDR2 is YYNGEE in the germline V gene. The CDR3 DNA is TGTGCCAGCAGCCAGAGCGGGAAATCCTACAATGAGCAGTTCTTC. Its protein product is CASSQSGKSYNEQFF.

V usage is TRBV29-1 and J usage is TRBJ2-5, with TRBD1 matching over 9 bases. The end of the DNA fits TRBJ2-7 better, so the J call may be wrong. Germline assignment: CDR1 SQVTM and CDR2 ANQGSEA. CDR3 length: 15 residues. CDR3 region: CSATSDRGVGGEQYF. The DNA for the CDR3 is TGCAGCGCAACTTCGGACAGGGGAGTAGGTGGCGAGCAGTACTTC.

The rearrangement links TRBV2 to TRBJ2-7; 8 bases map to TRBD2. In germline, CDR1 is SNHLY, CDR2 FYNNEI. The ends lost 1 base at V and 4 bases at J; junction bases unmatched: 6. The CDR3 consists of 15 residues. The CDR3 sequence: CASSEEASGSYEQYF. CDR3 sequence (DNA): TGTGCCAGCAGTGAAGAGGCAAGCGGGAGTTACGAGCAGTACTTC.

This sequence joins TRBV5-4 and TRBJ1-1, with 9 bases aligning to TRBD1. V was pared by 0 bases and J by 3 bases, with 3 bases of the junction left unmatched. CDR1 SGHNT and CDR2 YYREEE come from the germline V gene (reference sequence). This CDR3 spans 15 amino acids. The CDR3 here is CASSLEGTGYTEAFF. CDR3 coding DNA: TGTGCCAGCAGCTTGGAAGGGACAGGGTACACTGAAGCTTTCTTT.

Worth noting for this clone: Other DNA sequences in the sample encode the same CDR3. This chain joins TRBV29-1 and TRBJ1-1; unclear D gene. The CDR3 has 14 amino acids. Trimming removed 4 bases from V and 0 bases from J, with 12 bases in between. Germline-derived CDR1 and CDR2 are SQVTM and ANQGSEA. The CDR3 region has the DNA TGCAGCGTTGGGTCCGGGAACATGAACACTGAAGCTTTCTTT. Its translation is CSVGSGNMNTEAFF.

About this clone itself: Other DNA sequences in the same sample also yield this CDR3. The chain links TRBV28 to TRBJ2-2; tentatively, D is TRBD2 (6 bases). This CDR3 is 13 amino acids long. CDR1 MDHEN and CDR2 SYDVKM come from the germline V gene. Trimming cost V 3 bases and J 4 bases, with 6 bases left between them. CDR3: CASSLRGTGELFF. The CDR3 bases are TGTGCCAGCAGTTTGCGGGGCACCGGGGAGCTGTTTTTT. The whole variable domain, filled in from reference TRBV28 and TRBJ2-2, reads DVKVTQSSRYLVKRTGEKVFLECVQDMDHENMFWYRQDPGLGLRLIYFSYDVKMKEKGDIPEGYSVSREKKERFSLILESASTNQTSMYLCASSLRGTGELFFGEGSRLTVL.

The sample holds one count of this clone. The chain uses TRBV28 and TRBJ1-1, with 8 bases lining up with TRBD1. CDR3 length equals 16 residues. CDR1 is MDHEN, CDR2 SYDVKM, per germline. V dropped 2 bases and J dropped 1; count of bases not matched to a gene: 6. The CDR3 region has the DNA TGTGCCAGCAGTTTAGCGCAGGGGGCATGGAACACTGAAGCTTTCTTT. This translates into CASSLAQGAWNTEAFF.

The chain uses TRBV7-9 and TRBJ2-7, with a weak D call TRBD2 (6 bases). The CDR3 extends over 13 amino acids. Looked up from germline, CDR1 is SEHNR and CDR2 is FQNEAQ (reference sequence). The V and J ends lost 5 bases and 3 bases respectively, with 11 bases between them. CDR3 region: CASSPGLRYEQYF. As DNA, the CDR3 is TGTGCCAGCAGCCCGGGACTCCGCTACGAGCAGTACTTC.

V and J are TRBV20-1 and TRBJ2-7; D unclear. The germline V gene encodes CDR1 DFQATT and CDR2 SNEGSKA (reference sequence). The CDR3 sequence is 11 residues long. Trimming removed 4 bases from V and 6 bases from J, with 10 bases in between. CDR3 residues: CSATKLGEQYF. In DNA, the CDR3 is TGCAGTGCTACTAAGCTGGGCGAGCAGTACTTC.

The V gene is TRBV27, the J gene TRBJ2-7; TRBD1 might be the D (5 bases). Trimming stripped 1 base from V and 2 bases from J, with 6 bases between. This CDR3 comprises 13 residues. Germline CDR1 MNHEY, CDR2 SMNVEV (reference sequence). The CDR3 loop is CASSLLQAYEQYF. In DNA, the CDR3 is TGTGCCAGCAGTTTATTACAGGCCTACGAGCAGTACTTC.

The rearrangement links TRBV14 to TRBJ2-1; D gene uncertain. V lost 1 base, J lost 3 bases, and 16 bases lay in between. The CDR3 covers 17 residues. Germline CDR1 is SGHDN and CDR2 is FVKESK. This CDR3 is CASSQGAEGIFYNEQFF. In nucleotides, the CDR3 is TGTGCCAGCAGCCAAGGGGCGGAAGGCATTTTCTACAATGAGCAGTTCTTC.

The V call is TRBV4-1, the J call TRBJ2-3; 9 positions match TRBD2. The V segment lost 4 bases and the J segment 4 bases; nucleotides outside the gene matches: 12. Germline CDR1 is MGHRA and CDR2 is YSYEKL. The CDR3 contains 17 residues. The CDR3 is CASSPLSGGIRADTQYF. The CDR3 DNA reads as TGCGCCAGCAGCCCACTCAGCGGGGGGATTCGCGCAGATACGCAGTATTTT.

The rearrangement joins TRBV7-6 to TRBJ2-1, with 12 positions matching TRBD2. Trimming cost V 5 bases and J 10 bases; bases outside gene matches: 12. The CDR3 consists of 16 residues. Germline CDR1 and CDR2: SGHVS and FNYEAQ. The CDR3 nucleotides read TGTGCCAGCAGCGGCCCTAGCGGGGGGGCATTAAGCGAGCAGTTCTTC. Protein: CASSGPSGGALSEQFF. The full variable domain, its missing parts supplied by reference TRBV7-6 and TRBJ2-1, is GAGVSQSPRYKVTKRGQDVALRCDPISGHVSLYWYRQALGQGPEFLTYFNYEAQQDKSGLPNDRFSAERPEGSISTLTIQRTEQRDSAMYRCASSGPSGGALSEQFFGPGTRLTVL.

In nucleotides, the CDR3 is TGTGCCAGCAGCTTAGCGCGCGGGCAGCCCCCAGGAATCCAAGAGACCCAGTACTTC. Protein sequence: CASSLARGQPPGIQETQYF. This chain links TRBV7-9 with TRBJ2-5; maybe TRBD2 (5 bases). This CDR3 comprises 19 residues. Trimming removed 0 bases from V and 1 base from J, with 21 bases in between. The germline CDR1 and CDR2 sequences are SEHNR and FQNEAQ (reference sequence). Drawing the rest from reference TRBV7-9 and TRBJ2-5, the complete variable domain is DTGVSQNPRHKITKRGQNVTFRCDPISEHNRLYWYRQTLGQGPEFLTYFQNEAQLEKSRLLSDRFSAERPKGSFSTLEIQRTEQGDSAMYLCASSLARGQPPGIQETQYFGPGTRLLVL.

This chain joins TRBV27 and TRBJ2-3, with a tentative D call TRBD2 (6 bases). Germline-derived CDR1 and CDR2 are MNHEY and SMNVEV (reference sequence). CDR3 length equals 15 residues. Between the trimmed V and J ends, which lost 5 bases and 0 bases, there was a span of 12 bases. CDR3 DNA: TGTGCCAGCAGTCCGGCTCTAGCGAGCACAGATACGCAGTATTTT. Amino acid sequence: CASSPALASTDTQYF.

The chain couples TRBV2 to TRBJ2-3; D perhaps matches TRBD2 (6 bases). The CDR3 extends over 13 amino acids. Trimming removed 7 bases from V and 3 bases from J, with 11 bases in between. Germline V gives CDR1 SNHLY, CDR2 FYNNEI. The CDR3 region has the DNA TGTGCCAGCATCGAACTAGCAACAGATACGCAGTATTTT. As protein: CASIELATDTQYF.

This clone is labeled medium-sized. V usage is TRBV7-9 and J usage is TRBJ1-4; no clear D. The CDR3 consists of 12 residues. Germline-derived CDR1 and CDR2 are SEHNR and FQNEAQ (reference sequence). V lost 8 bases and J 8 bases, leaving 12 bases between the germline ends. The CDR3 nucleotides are TGTGCCAGCGAACGTGACCGCGAAAAACTGTTTTTT. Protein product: CASERDREKLFF.

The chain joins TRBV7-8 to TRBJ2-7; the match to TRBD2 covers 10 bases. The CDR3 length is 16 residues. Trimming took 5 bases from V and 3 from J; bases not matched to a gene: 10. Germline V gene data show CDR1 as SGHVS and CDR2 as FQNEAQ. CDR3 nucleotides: TGTGCCAGCAGCAGGGGGGCTGGGACTAGCGACTACGAGCAGTACTTC. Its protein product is CASSRGAGTSDYEQYF.

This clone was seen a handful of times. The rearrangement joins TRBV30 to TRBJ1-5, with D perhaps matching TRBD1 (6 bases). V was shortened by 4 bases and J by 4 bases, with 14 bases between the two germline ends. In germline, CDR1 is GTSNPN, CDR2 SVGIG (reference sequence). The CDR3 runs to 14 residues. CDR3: CAWTSGGGNQPQHF. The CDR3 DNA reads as TGTGCCTGGACCTCCGGAGGGGGGAATCAGCCCCAGCATTTT.

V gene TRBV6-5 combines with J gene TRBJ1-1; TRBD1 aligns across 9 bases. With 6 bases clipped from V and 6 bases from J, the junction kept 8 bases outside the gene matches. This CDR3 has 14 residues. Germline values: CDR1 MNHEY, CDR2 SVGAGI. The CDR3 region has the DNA TGTGCCAGCAGGACGGACAGGGGTAACGCTGAAGCTTTCTTT. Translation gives CASRTDRGNAEAFF.